The TCR beta chain under discussion was sequenced for a study of T cells in women clearing cervical HPV infection. Study details: For cases, blood was sampled a median approximately 150 days after lesion detection, interquartile range about 90 to 200 days. Findings of the study overall: CIN3+ cases had significantly higher TCR repertoire richness than controls, but evenness did not differ. Controls had more TRBV6-7 (approximately 0.15%) than cases (approximately 0.11%).

The CDR3 is made up of 16 amino acids. Trimming took off 6 bases at V and 0 bases at J, with 15 bases between the two ends. The V gene's germline CDR1 is KGHSH and CDR2 LQKENI. A remark on this clone: The target antigen is unknown. The read stops 3 residues short of the end of the CDR3; the missing end is completed from the germline J gene. The sample holds other DNA sequences that translate to the same CDR3.

Produced via immunoSEQ multiplex PCR; TCRdb's table is partial and in-frame only. The sample data list about 31,000 clones. This receptor was taken from a woman between 18 and 75 years old with a cervical HPV16 infection that either progressed to CIN3+ or cleared (not recorded which). The sequencing sample was made of blood buffy coat. The rearrangement links TRBV18 to TRBJ1-3; D remains ambiguous. CDR3 bases read: TGTGCCAGCTCCCTCGGGGTGGTCAGCTCTGGAAACACC. It is translated as CASSLGVVSSGNT. The CDR3 reads in full as CASSLGVVSSGNTIYF.